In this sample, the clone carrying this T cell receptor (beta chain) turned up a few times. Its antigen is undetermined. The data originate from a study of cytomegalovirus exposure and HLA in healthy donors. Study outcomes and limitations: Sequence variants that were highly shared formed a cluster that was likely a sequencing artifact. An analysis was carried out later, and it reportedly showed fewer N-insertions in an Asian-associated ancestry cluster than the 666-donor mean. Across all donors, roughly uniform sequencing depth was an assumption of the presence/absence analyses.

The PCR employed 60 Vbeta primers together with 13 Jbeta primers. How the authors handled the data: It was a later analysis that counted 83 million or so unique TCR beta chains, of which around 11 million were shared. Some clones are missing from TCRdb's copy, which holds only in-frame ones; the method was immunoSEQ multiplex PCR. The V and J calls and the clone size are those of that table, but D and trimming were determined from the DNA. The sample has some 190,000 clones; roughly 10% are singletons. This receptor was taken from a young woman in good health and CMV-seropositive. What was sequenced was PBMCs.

In DNA, the CDR3 is TGTGCCAGCAGCTTCTTTGCTAGCCCCGGATACAATGAGCAGTTCTTC. Residues: CASSFFASPGYNEQFF. The gene calls are TRBV7-2 and TRBJ2-1; D is perhaps TRBD2 (5 bases). Germline V gene data show CDR1 as SGHTA and CDR2 as FQGNSA. V was clipped by 3 bases and J by 4 bases, with 16 bases between them. The CDR3 consists of 16 residues.